These 9 T cell receptor beta chains were sequenced from one sample in a study of blood T cell repertoires in COVID-19 (dated by TCRdb to 2018 to 2021). Library construction relied on the immunoSEQ multiplex PCR assay. TCRdb stores this immuneACCESS table with in-frame sequences only. Part of the clones is absent; in the studies checked, under half of the shortfall reflects unresolved V genes, and no reason is known for the rest. The sample records some 200,000 clones, 75% to 90% of which are singletons. Clones ranked in the top ten supply roughly 5.5% of the sample. Sequencing was performed on peripheral blood. Receptors originate from a woman between 70 and 85 years old with COVID-19, enrolled during active disease.

The chain recombines TRBV7-2 with TRBJ1-1, with a weak D call TRBD1 (6 bases). The V end lost 2 bases, the J end lost 2 bases, and 12 bases lay between the germline ends. This CDR3 is built from 15 residues. Germline V gene sequence: CDR1 SGHTA, CDR2 FQGNSA. The CDR3 nucleotides are TGTGCCAGCAGCTTATCGGCAGGGGCAAACACTGAAGCTTTCTTT. Encoded protein: CASSLSAGANTEAFF.

In DNA form, the CDR3 reads TGTGCCAGCTCACCTTTTTTCCAGTTTAATGAAAAACTGTTTTTT. It specifies CASSPFFQFNEKLFF. The chain is built from TRBV18 and TRBJ1-4, with D unresolved. Deletions cut 3 bases from V and 4 bases from J, with 12 bases between. CDR1 and CDR2 (germline): KGHSH, LQKENI. The CDR3 covers 15 residues.

This clone was observed once. The J gene is TRBJ1-4, the V gene TRBV11-1, with 7 bases aligning to TRBD1. The junction had 13 bases not matched to a gene; V was cut back by 7 bases and J by 8 bases. Germline V lookup: CDR1 SGHAT, CDR2 FQDESV (reference sequence). This CDR3 is 15 amino acids long. The CDR3 reads CASTQERTGVEKLFF. The CDR3 nucleotides are TGTGCCAGCACCCAAGAAAGGACAGGTGTCGAAAAACTGTTTTTT.

The chain combines TRBV27 with TRBJ1-1; 7 nucleotides agree with TRBD1. Germline CDR1 MNHEY, CDR2 SMNVEV (reference sequence). Trimming removed 3 bases from V and 5 bases from J; junction bases left unmatched: 6. This CDR3 is 14 amino acids long. The CDR3 bases are TGTGCCAGCAGTTTCAGGGGGAGGTGGACTGAAGCTTTCTTT. It yields the protein CASSFRGRWTEAFF.

V gene TRBV11-3 combines with J gene TRBJ2-1, with 12 bases matching TRBD1. Trimming took 5 bases from V and 6 from J; bases not matched to a gene: 5. The CDR3 has 15 residues. Germline V gene sequence: CDR1 SGHNT, CDR2 YENEEA. The CDR3 reads CASSRGQGATNEQFF. Written as DNA, the CDR3 is TGTGCCAGCAGCCGGGGACAGGGGGCTACCAATGAGCAGTTCTTC.

The rearrangement joins TRBV4-3 to TRBJ2-3; 10 nucleotides agree with TRBD2. The junction had 6 bases not matched to a gene; V was cut back by 0 bases and J by 6 bases. Germline lookup yields CDR1 LGHNA and CDR2 YSLEER. The CDR3 has 16 residues. DNA for the CDR3: TGCGCCAGCAGCCAAGAAAGCGGGAGGGGGGGCGATACGCAGTATTTT. This translates into CASSQESGRGGDTQYF.

The rearrangement uses TRBV11-2 and TRBJ1-3, with D unresolved. This CDR3 has 14 residues. Trimming pared 1 base from V and 3 bases from J, leaving 7 bases between. In germline, CDR1 is SGHAT, CDR2 FQNNGV. For the CDR3, the DNA is TGTGCCAGCAGCTTAGGTCCGTTTGGAAACACCATATATTTT. As protein: CASSLGPFGNTIYF.

The chain uses TRBV18 and TRBJ2-2; D is undetermined. V was cut by 1 base and J by 7 bases, with 13 bases left in between. This CDR3 is 15 amino acids long. CDR1 and CDR2 from the germline V gene are KGHSH and LQKENI. The CDR3 loop reads CASSPLSQLDGELFF. The DNA for the CDR3 is TGTGCCAGCTCACCACTTTCCCAATTAGACGGGGAGCTGTTTTTT.

The chain is built from TRBV7-9 and TRBJ1-1; D not certain. The CDR3 spans 14 residues. Looked up from germline, CDR1 is SEHNR and CDR2 is FQNEAQ (reference sequence). V was cut by 0 bases and J by 1 base, with 6 bases left in between. DNA for the CDR3: TGTGCCAGCAGCTTAGCCCAACAGAACACTGAAGCTTTCTTT. It is translated as CASSLAQQNTEAFF.